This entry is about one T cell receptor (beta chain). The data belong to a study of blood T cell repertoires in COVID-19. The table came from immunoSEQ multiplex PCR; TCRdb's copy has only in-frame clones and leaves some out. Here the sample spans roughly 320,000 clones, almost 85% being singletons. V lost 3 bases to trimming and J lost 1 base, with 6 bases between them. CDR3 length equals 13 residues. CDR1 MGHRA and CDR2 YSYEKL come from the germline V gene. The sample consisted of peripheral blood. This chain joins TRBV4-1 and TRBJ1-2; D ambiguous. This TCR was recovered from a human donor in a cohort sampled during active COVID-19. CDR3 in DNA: TGCGCCAGCAGCCAGGGAGGTAACTATGGCTACACCTTC. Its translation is CASSQGGNYGYTF.